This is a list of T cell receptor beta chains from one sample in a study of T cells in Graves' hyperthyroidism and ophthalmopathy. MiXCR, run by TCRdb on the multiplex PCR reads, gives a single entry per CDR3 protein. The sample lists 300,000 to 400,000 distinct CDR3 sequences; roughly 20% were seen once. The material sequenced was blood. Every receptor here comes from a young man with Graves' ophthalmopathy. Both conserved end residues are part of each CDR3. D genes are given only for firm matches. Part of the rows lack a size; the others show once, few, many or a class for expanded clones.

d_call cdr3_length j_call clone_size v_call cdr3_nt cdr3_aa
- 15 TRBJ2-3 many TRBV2 TGTGCCAGCAGTGAACAGGGGATGGTCGCAGATACGCAGTATTTT CASSEQGMVADTQYF
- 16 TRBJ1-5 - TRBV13 TGTGCCAGCAGCTTAGGCGGGGGGGAGGGCGCGCGGCCCCAGCATTTT CASSLGGGEGARPQHF
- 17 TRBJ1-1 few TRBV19 TGTGCCAGTATGGGTCGCCTCGGGGGGCAGGGGAACACTGAAGCTTTCTTT CASMGRLGGQGNTEAFF
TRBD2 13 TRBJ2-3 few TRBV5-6 TGTGCCAGCAGCCTACCGGGGGGAGATACGCAGTATTTT CASSLPGGDTQYF
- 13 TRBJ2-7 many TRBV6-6 TGTGCCAGCAGTTACTCGACTAGTGACGAGCAGTACTTC CASSYSTSDEQYF
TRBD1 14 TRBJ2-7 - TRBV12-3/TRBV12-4 TGTGCCAGCAGTTTAGGACAGGGGGGCCGGGAGCAGTACTTC CASSLGQGGREQYF
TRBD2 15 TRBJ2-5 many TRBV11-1 TGTGCCAGCAGACCAGCGGGGGGGCCTCTGGAGACCCAGTACTTC CASRPAGGPLETQYF
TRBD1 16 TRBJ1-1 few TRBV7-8 TGTGCCAGCAGCACGGACAGGGGGACCTTGAACACTGAAGCTTTCTTT CASSTDRGTLNTEAFF
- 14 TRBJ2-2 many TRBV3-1 TGTGCCAGCAGCCAAGATGACCTTGCCGGGGAGCTGTTTTTT CASSQDDLAGELFF
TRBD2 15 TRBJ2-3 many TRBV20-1 TGCAGTGCTAGATATGAGGCTAGCGGTTTAGATACGCAGTATTTT CSARYEASGLDTQYF
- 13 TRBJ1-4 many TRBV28 TGTGCCAGCAGTTTAGAGACTTCCGGAAAACTGTTTTTT CASSLETSGKLFF
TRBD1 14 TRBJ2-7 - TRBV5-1 TGCGCCAGCGGGGACAGGGGTCTCTCCTACGAGCAGTACTTC CASGDRGLSYEQYF
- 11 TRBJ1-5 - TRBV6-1 TGTGCCAGCGCCCTTGCGGGACCCCAGCATTTT CASALAGPQHF
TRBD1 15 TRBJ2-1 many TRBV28 TGTGCCAGCAGTTCCTGGACAGGGTTGGGCAATGAGCAGTTCTTC CASSSWTGLGNEQFF
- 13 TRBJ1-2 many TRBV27 TGTGCCAGCAGTCCAACGCCTTTCTATGGCTACACCTTC CASSPTPFYGYTF
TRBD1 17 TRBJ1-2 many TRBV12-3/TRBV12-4 TGTGCCAGCAGCCCCGGGTGGGTTACAGGGGAGAACTATGGCTACACCTTC CASSPGWVTGENYGYTF
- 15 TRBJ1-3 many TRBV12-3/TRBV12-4 TGTGCCAGCACCAGGGGTTGGGGGTCTGGAAACACCATATATTTT CASTRGWGSGNTIYF
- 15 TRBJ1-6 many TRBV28 TGTGCCAGCAGTTTCCCGTACTCCTATAATTCACCCCTCCACTTT CASSFPYSYNSPLHF
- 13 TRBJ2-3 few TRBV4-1 TGCGCCAGCAGCCAGGTCGCTGGGGATACGCAGTATTTT CASSQVAGDTQYF
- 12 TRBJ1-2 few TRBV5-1 TGCGCCAGCAGCGCCGAGGTGGGAGGCTACACCTTC CASSAEVGGYTF
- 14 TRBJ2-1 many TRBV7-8 TGTGCCAGCAGTTTGGATGGGCTACACAATGAGCAGTTCTTC CASSLDGLHNEQFF
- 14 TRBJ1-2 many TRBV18 TGTGCCAGCTCATCCGGGACATCCTTCTATGGCTACACCTTC CASSSGTSFYGYTF
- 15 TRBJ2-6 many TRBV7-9 TGTGCCAGCAGCCTGACAGGTTCCGGGGCCAACGTCCTGACTTTC CASSLTGSGANVLTF
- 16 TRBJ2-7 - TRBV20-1 TGCGGTGCTAGACCCGGCGGGGCCCCCCGGACCCACGAGCAGTACTTC CGARPGGAPRTHEQYF
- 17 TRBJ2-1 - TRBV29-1 TGCAGCGTACCGGGACTCGAAAAATCCAGGGTTTACAATGAGCAGTTCTTC CSVPGLEKSRVYNEQFF
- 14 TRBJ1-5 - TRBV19 TGTGCCAGTAGTATTTTCGGGGCGGATCAGCCCCAGCATTTT CASSIFGADQPQHF
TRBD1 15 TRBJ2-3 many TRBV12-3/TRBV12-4 TGTGCCAGCAGTTTATTAGGGGGCCGCACAGATACGCAGTATTTT CASSLLGGRTDTQYF
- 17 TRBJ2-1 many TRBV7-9 TGTGCCAGCAGCTTATCCTACAGGGACTTGGGAGACAATGAGCAGTTCTTC CASSLSYRDLGDNEQFF
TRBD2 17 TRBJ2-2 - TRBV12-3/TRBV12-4 TGTGCCAGCAGTTTAGCGTCTGGGGCGGGGGTGACCGGGGAGCTGTTTTTT CASSLASGAGVTGELFF
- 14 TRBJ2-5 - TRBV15 TGTGCCACCAGCAGAGACAGGGGAAGAAAGACCCAGTACTTC CATSRDRGRKTQYF
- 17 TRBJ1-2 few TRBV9 TGTGCCAGCAGCGTGGCCCTGGGGGACACATACTCCTATGGCTACACCTTC CASSVALGDTYSYGYTF
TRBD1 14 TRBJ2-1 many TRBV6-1 TGTGCCAGCCAAACAGGGGGATCCTACAATGAGCAGTTCTTC CASQTGGSYNEQFF
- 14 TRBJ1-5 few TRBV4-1 TGCGCCAGCAGCCAAGTTCAAATTGGGCAGCCCCAGCATTTT CASSQVQIGQPQHF
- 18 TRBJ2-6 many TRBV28 TGTGCCAGCACCACCACCCTCGGACGGATCTCTGGGGCCAACGTCCTGACTTTC CASTTTLGRISGANVLTF
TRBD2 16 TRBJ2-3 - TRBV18 TGTGCCGGCTCACCACCAGCGGGGGCAGGCGCAGATACGCAGTATTTT CAGSPPAGAGADTQYF
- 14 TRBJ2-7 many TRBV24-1 TGTGCCACCAGTGATCACCAGACCCCGGAGAAGCAGTACTTC CATSDHQTPEKQYF
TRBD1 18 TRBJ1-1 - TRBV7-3 TGTGCCAGCAGCTTAGGGGGGGGAGGGACAGGGCCGAACACTGAAGCTTTCTTT CASSLGGGGTGPNTEAFF
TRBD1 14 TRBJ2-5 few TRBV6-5 TGTGCCAGCAGTTGGGGACAGGGGAGGGAGACCCAGTACTTC CASSWGQGRETQYF
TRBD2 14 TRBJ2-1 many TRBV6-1 TGTGCCAGCAGTAGGGGACTAGAGGGCAATGAGCAGTTCTTC CASSRGLEGNEQFF
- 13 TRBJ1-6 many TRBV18 TGTGCCAGCTCACCGGACAGACTAACACCCCTCCACTTT CASSPDRLTPLHF
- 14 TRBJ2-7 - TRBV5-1 TGCGCCAGCAGCTTGCGTGGGAGAGTCTACGAGCAGTACTTC CASSLRGRVYEQYF